These 23 T cell receptor beta chains share one sample of origin, sequenced in a study of blood T cell repertoires in COVID-19. Assay used: immunoSEQ multiplex PCR; TCRdb lists only in-frame clones, some missing. The repertoire has over 30,000 clones, 88% of them found once; the top ten carry approximately 6.5%. The sample taken for sequencing was peripheral blood. Receptors were obtained from a human donor in a cohort sampled during active COVID-19.

The chain couples TRBV7-2 to TRBJ2-7, with TRBD1 matching 9 bases. The germline CDR1 and CDR2 sequences are SGHTA and FQGNSA. Trimming removed 4 bases from V and 4 bases from J; junction bases left unmatched: 8. CDR3 length equals 15 residues. The DNA of the CDR3 is TGTGCCAGCAGCTACAGGGGGCGCGGAGGGTACGAGCAGTACTTC. The encoded protein is CASSYRGRGGYEQYF.

The chain recombines TRBV27 with TRBJ2-5, with D perhaps matching TRBD1 (5 bases). The CDR3 contains 12 residues. Germline CDR1 and CDR2: MNHEY and SMNVEV (reference sequence). V lost 8 bases, J lost 4 bases, and 11 bases lay in between. CDR3 protein: CASGQGSETQYF. CDR3 nucleotide sequence: TGTGCCAGCGGTCAGGGTTCAGAGACCCAGTACTTC.

CDR3 coding DNA: TGCGCCAGCAGCTTGGAGGGATTGGAGGGCAATGAGCAGTTCTTC. Translation gives CASSLEGLEGNEQFF. The V call is TRBV5-1, the J call TRBJ2-1; D possibly corresponds to TRBD2 (6 bases). CDR3 length: 15 amino acids. CDR1 SGHRS and CDR2 YFSETQ come from the germline V gene. Deletions cut 0 bases from V and 6 bases from J, with 13 bases between.

The rearrangement links TRBV18 to TRBJ1-1; D may be TRBD1 (6 bases). The CDR3 runs 14 residues. CDR1 is KGHSH, CDR2 LQKENI, per germline. V shed 2 bases and J shed 1 base, with 8 bases lying between them. This CDR3 reads CASSPSTGNTEAFF. The CDR3 DNA follows: TGTGCCAGCTCACCATCGACAGGGAACACTGAAGCTTTCTTT.

This sequence joins TRBV4-1 and TRBJ2-3; 7 bases line up with TRBD1. There are 14 residues in the CDR3. The trim removed 3 bases at V and 8 bases at J, leaving 8 bases unmatched. The V gene's germline CDR1 is MGHRA and CDR2 YSYEKL. The CDR3 is CASSQQLGQSTQYF. DNA of the CDR3: TGCGCCAGCAGCCAGCAGTTGGGACAGTCTACGCAGTATTTT.

The gene calls are TRBV4-1 and TRBJ2-2, with TRBD1 identical over 8 bases. Losses at the gene ends were 0 bases for V and 10 bases for J; bases not matched to a gene: 4. The germline V gene encodes CDR1 MGHRA and CDR2 YSYEKL. This CDR3 comprises 14 residues. The CDR3: CASSQEDRAEELFF. The CDR3 DNA sequence: TGCGCCAGCAGCCAAGAGGACAGGGCTGAGGAGCTGTTTTTT.

J is TRBJ1-4 and V is TRBV5-4; D is perhaps TRBD1 (5 bases). Trimming removed 0 bases from V and 4 bases from J, with 13 bases in between. CDR3 size: 16 residues. Germline V gene data show CDR1 as SGHNT and CDR2 as YYREEE (reference sequence). The CDR3 DNA follows: TGTGCCAGCAGCTTGGCCAGGGATAAGGGTAATGAAAAACTGTTTTTT. Translated, it gives CASSLARDKGNEKLFF.

The chain couples TRBV10-3 to TRBJ2-7; TRBD1 might be the D (6 bases). V lost 8 bases and J 3 bases, leaving 14 bases between the germline ends. CDR3 length: 13 residues. Germline V gene sequence: CDR1 ENHRY, CDR2 SYGVKD. CDR3 sequence reads: CAIRPRTDYEQYF. CDR3 nucleotides: TGTGCCATCCGCCCGAGGACAGACTACGAGCAGTACTTC.

This chain joins TRBV10-1 and TRBJ2-7, with D possibly being TRBD1 (6 bases). Germline loops: CDR1 WNHNN, CDR2 SYGVQD (reference sequence). CDR3 length equals 14 residues. V lost 4 bases to trimming and J lost 2 bases, with 12 bases between them. The CDR3 DNA sequence: TGCGCCAGCAGTGCCGCAGGGGCACCCTACGAGCAGTACTTC. This codes for CASSAAGAPYEQYF.

The rearrangement uses TRBV9 and TRBJ1-2; 8 bases agree with TRBD1. CDR1 is SGDLS and CDR2 is YYNGEE in the germline V gene. The trim removed 4 bases at V and 8 bases at J, leaving 16 bases unmatched. The CDR3 is 16 residues long. In DNA form, the CDR3 reads TGTGCCAGCAGCACCCGTGGACAGGGTAATTCGTACGGCTACACCTTC. It translates to CASSTRGQGNSYGYTF.

This clone was observed a single time. The chain joins TRBV24-1 to TRBJ1-2, with 9 bases fitting TRBD1. CDR1 is KGHDR, CDR2 SFDVKD, per germline. Unmatched junction bases numbered 5, after V lost 4 bases and J lost 3 bases. The CDR3 totals 15 residues. DNA for the CDR3: TGTGCCACCAGTGAAAACAGGGGGCTCGACTATGGCTACACCTTC. Its translation: CATSENRGLDYGYTF.

This chain joins TRBV6-2 or TRBV6-3 and TRBJ2-1; 10 bases fit TRBD2. This CDR3 comprises 16 residues. The germline CDR1 and CDR2 sequences are MNHEY and SVGEGT. Trimming removed 6 bases from V and 2 bases from J; junction bases left unmatched: 7. The CDR3 DNA reads as TGTGCCAGCAGCCATCCGACTAGCGGGCCCTACAATGAGCAGTTCTTC. It translates to CASSHPTSGPYNEQFF.

V usage is TRBV19 and J usage is TRBJ1-1; D is undetermined. Trimming took 7 bases from V and 1 from J, leaving 16 bases between them. The CDR3 consists of 15 residues. CDR1 and CDR2 from the germline V gene are LNHDA and SQIVND (reference sequence). The CDR3 region is CASTDPRARNTEAFF. The CDR3 nucleotides read TGTGCCAGTACTGACCCCAGAGCTAGGAACACTGAAGCTTTCTTT.

CDR3 in DNA: TGTGCCAGCAGTAAAATCCGGACAGGGGGCCGGGGAAACATTCAGTACTTC. It is translated as CASSKIRTGGRGNIQYF. The chain carries TRBV28 and TRBJ2-4; 11 bases align to TRBD1. The CDR3 is 17 amino acids. CDR1 and CDR2 from the germline V gene are MDHEN and SYDVKM. Unmatched junction bases numbered 12, after V lost 5 bases and J lost 6 bases.

In DNA form, the CDR3 reads TGTGCCAGCTCACCTGCGGCAGTGAAGTCCACTGAAGCTTTCTTT. Amino acid sequence: CASSPAAVKSTEAFF. This sequence joins TRBV18 and TRBJ1-1; D is unclear. The CDR3 is 15 amino acids. CDR1 is KGHSH and CDR2 is LQKENI in the germline V gene. The V and J ends lost 3 bases and 4 bases respectively, with 15 bases between them.

The V call is TRBV10-2, the J call TRBJ2-3; TRBD1 is a possible D gene (5 bases). V was pared by 3 bases and J by 6 bases, with 37 bases between. CDR3 size: 22 residues. CDR1 WSHSY and CDR2 SAAADI come from the germline V gene. The CDR3 is CASSDTSMGGHKTPTLRDTQYF. The CDR3 DNA sequence: TGCGCCAGCAGTGATACGTCCATGGGTGGACATAAGACCCCGACGCTCAGGGATACGCAGTATTTT.

A single count supports this clone. The CDR3 DNA follows: TGTGCCAGCAGCTTAGTGTGGCACGAGCAGTACTTC. Its translation: CASSLVWHEQYF. The chain recombines TRBV7-9 with TRBJ2-7; D not certain. This CDR3 spans 12 amino acids. Trimming took off 1 base at V and 5 bases at J, with 6 bases between the two ends. Germline values: CDR1 SEHNR, CDR2 FQNEAQ (reference sequence).

J is TRBJ2-6 and V is TRBV11-2; no definite D call. Between the trimmed V and J ends, which lost 0 bases and 3 bases, there was a span of 3 bases. CDR3 length: 14 residues. The V gene's germline CDR1 is SGHAT and CDR2 FQNNGV. In nucleotides, the CDR3 is TGTGCCAGCAGCTTAGACCGTGGGGCCAACGTCCTGACTTTC. This encodes CASSLDRGANVLTF.

This clone has only a few counts. The CDR3 nucleotides read TGCAGTGCTGGGGGGGGAAGCTACACCTTC. Translated, it gives CSAGGGSYTF. The genes are TRBV20-1 and TRBJ1-2, with D possibly being TRBD1 (5 bases). The V end was cut by 5 bases, the J end by 9 bases, with 10 bases between. This CDR3 is built from 10 residues. CDR1 is DFQATT and CDR2 is SNEGSKA in the germline V gene (reference sequence).

The rearrangement uses TRBV7-8 and TRBJ2-1; 9 bases match TRBD2. Germline loops: CDR1 SGHVS, CDR2 FQNEAQ. CDR3 size: 13 residues. V shed 8 bases and J 14 bases; nucleotides not matched to a gene: 13. CDR3 DNA: TGTGCCAGCCTTGGGCTAGCGGGACTCCGAAAGTTCTTC. This sequence encodes CASLGLAGLRKFF.

The rearrangement links TRBV29-1 to TRBJ2-7, with TRBD1 matching 10 bases. CDR3 length: 15 residues. With V trimmed by 4 bases and J by 2 bases, 8 bases remained unmatched. Germline CDR1 SQVTM, CDR2 ANQGSEA. The CDR3 is CSVVIWGTGAYEQYF. For the CDR3, the DNA is TGCAGCGTTGTAATATGGGGGACAGGGGCCTACGAGCAGTACTTC.

This chain connects TRBV5-1 to TRBJ2-7; 12 bases are a match to TRBD1. This CDR3 has 15 residues. V was pared by 2 bases and J by 5 bases, with 5 bases of the junction left unmatched. In germline, CDR1 is SGHRS, CDR2 YFSETQ. The CDR3 DNA reads as TGCGCCAGCAGCTTCGCGGGACAGGGGGCCAACGAGCAGTACTTC. Translating it yields CASSFAGQGANEQYF.

The V call is TRBV4-2, the J call TRBJ2-3; 12 nucleotides align to TRBD2. This CDR3 region has 19 residues. Looked up from germline, CDR1 is LGHNA and CDR2 is YNFKEQ. With V trimmed by 2 bases and J by 4 bases, 13 bases remained unmatched. CDR3 in amino acids: CASSQMASGGAGFADTQYF. In DNA, the CDR3 is TGTGCCAGCAGCCAAATGGCTAGCGGGGGGGCGGGGTTCGCAGATACGCAGTATTTT.